This T cell receptor (beta chain) was sequenced during a study of blood T cell repertoires in COVID-19. Some clones are missing from TCRdb's copy, which holds only in-frame ones; the method was immunoSEQ multiplex PCR. The table shows tens of thousands of clones, with roughly 80% occurring only once. This CDR3 spans 16 amino acids. CDR1 and CDR2 from the germline V gene are LNHDA and SQIVND (reference sequence). Trimming cost V 10 bases and J 3 bases; bases outside gene matches: 9. The sequencing sample was made of peripheral blood. The receptor was isolated from a woman aged 80 or over with active or convalescent COVID-19. The chain recombines TRBV19 with TRBJ2-4; 13 nucleotides line up with TRBD2. As DNA, the CDR3 is TGTGCCACCCAACCGGGACTAGCGGGAAGCAAAAACATTCAGTACTTC. Amino acid sequence: CATQPGLAGSKNIQYF. The complete variable domain, with remaining parts taken from reference TRBV19 and TRBJ2-4, reads DGGITQSPKYLFRKEGQNVTLSCEQNLNHDAMYWYRQDPGQGLRLIYYSQIVNDFQKGDIAEGYSVSREKKESFPLTVTSAQKNPTAFYLCATQPGLAGSKNIQYFGAGTRLSVL.